These 27 T cell receptor beta chains originate from one sample sequenced in a study of metastatic and nonmetastatic thyroid tumors. Patients had received no treatment of any kind before thyroid surgery. TCRdb redid the clone calls on the PCR reads using MiXCR. Seen here are 13,000 to 15,000 clones, 25% observed once, and the top ten hold approximately 11%. The sample consisted of tumor tissue. These receptors all stem from a female donor with papillary thyroid cancer or a benign thyroid nodule (not recorded which). Some clones in this sample may be carry-over from other donors' samples.

This clone showed up many times. The junction and the germline gene differ at one end; a read error may be behind it. The chain has TRBV5-5 and TRBJ1-1, with D tentatively TRBD1 (6 bases). The CDR3 has 13 residues. Germline V lookup: CDR1 SGHKS, CDR2 YYEKEE (reference sequence). The CDR3 DNA follows: TGTACCAGCAGCTTCATTGGCGGGGGGCAAGCTTTCTTT. Translation: CTSSFIGGGQAFF.

The genes are TRBV14 and TRBJ1-2, with 8 bases aligning to TRBD1. The CDR3 spans 22 residues. The V gene end was trimmed by 1 base and the J gene end by 3 bases; junction bases not matched to a gene: 25. Germline loops: CDR1 SGHDN, CDR2 FVKESK. CDR3 bases: TGTGCCAGCAGCCAAGGCCGGCGTGGTGTGATTTTCAGGGGGCGATGGGACTATGGCTACACCTTC. Translating gives CASSQGRRGVIFRGRWDYGYTF.

This clone appeared a few times. The CDR3 loop is CASSETFNYGYTF. In DNA, the CDR3 is TGTGCCAGCAGTGAAACGTTTAACTATGGCTACACCTTC. The chain couples TRBV2 to TRBJ1-2; D is unresolved. There are 13 residues in the CDR3. Germline lookup yields CDR1 SNHLY and CDR2 FYNNEI. V lost 2 bases, J lost 1 base, and 5 bases lay in between. The full variable domain, with the rest looked up from reference TRBV2 and TRBJ1-2, is EPEVTQTPSHQVTQMGQEVILRCVPISNHLYFYWYRQILGQKVEFLVSFYNNEISEKSEIFDDQFSVERPDGSNFTLKIRSTKLEDSAMYFCASSETFNYGYTFGSGTRLTVV.

This clone was seen many times. This chain links TRBV5-1 with TRBJ2-5; D unclear. Germline-derived CDR1 and CDR2 are SGHRS and YFSETQ. V was pared by 5 bases and J by 2 bases, with 13 bases between. The CDR3 spans 14 residues. The CDR3 here is CASSRLTGQETQYF. In DNA, the CDR3 is TGCGCCAGCAGTAGGCTCACTGGGCAAGAGACCCAGTACTTC.

The J gene is TRBJ1-1, the V gene TRBV14; TRBD1 is a possible D gene (5 bases). The CDR3 covers 14 residues. V was pared by 4 bases and J by 4 bases, with 13 bases between. Germline CDR1 SGHDN, CDR2 FVKESK. This CDR3 is CASSRNTQGTEAFF. In DNA form, the CDR3 reads TGTGCCAGCAGCCGTAACACCCAGGGCACTGAAGCTTTCTTT. Full variable domain (missing parts from reference TRBV14 and TRBJ1-1): EAGVTQFPSHSVIEKGQTVTLRCDPISGHDNLYWYRRVMGKEIKFLLHFVKESKQDESGMPNNRFLAERTGGTYSTLKVQPAELEDSGVYFCASSRNTQGTEAFFGQGTRLTVV.

This clone was observed at least ten times. The chain has TRBV7-2 and TRBJ1-2; unclear D gene. Germline V CDR1 and CDR2: SGHTA, FQGNSA. The V end lost 5 bases, the J end lost 5 bases, and 12 bases lay between the germline ends. The CDR3 spans 13 residues. The CDR3, as DNA: TGTGCCAGCAGCCCCGACAATACTTATGGCTACACCTTC. Its translation is CASSPDNTYGYTF.

Written as DNA, the CDR3 is TGTGCCACCAGTCCGCGGGGAGGGACTGGAAAACTGTTTTTT. This codes for CATSPRGGTGKLFF. The V gene is TRBV15, the J gene TRBJ1-4, with a tentative D call TRBD1 (5 bases). Germline-derived CDR1 and CDR2 are LNHNV and YYDKDF (reference sequence). The V and J ends lost 6 bases and 10 bases respectively, with 18 bases between them. CDR3 length: 14 amino acids.

With respect to this clone: The sample contains more than one DNA sequence encoding this CDR3. This sequence joins TRBV4-1 and TRBJ2-5, with a possible D match to TRBD2 (5 bases). V was cut by 1 base and J by 6 bases, with 21 bases left in between. Germline V gene lookup returns CDR1 MGHRA and CDR2 YSYEKL. The CDR3 length is 17 residues. This chain's CDR3 is CASSQAAGGPSSKTQYF. CDR3 coding DNA: TGCGCCAGCAGCCAAGCAGCTGGAGGCCCCAGTTCGAAGACCCAGTACTTC.

Worth noting for this clone: At one end the junction does not follow the germline gene, possibly because of a read error. This chain links TRBV12-3 or TRBV12-4 with TRBJ2-5, with 10 bases fitting TRBD2. CDR3 size: 11 residues. This chain's CDR3 is CVSTSGVTQYF. As DNA, the CDR3 is TGTGTCAGCACTAGCGGGGTGACCCAGTACTTC.

This clone has at least ten counts. The CDR3 sequence: CASSLNRGNEQFF. In DNA form, the CDR3 reads TGTGCCAGCAGCTTGAACAGGGGGAATGAGCAGTTCTTC. The V and J genes are TRBV5-6 and TRBJ2-1; 8 positions agree with TRBD1. J was trimmed by 7 bases and V by 1 base; bases with no gene match: 1. The CDR3 spans 13 residues. CDR1 and CDR2 from the germline V gene are SGHDT and YYEEEE.

In its sample, this clone is medium-sized. V is TRBV11-2 and J is TRBJ2-7; 12 bases line up with TRBD2. CDR1 is SGHAT, CDR2 FQNNGV, per germline. V lost 6 bases to trimming and J lost 3 bases; unmatched junction nucleotides: 9. This CDR3 is built from 16 residues. The CDR3 DNA is TGTGCCAGCAGGCCGACTAGCGGGAGCGGGAGCTACGAGCAGTACTTC. Its protein product is CASRPTSGSGSYEQYF.

The chain has TRBV30 and TRBJ2-7; 12 bases are a match to TRBD1. V trimming: 6 bases; J trimming: 5 bases; junction bases outside the gene matches: 2. The V gene's germline CDR1 is GTSNPN and CDR2 SVGIG (reference sequence). The CDR3 consists of 12 residues. The CDR3 DNA sequence: TGTGCCTGCGGGACAGGGGGCCACGAGCAGTACTTC. Translated: CACGTGGHEQYF.

Ten or more counts support this clone. V usage is TRBV6-1 and J usage is TRBJ2-5, with a weak D call TRBD1 (8 bases). CDR1 and CDR2 from the germline V gene are MNHNS and SASEGT. V gave up 6 bases and J gave up 5 bases, with 19 bases separating them. The CDR3 totals 15 residues. The CDR3 sequence is CASRQGGDERETQYF. The DNA for the CDR3 is TGTGCCAGCAGACAGGGGGGGGATGAGAGGGAGACCCAGTACTTC.

This sequence joins TRBV20-1 and TRBJ1-1, with a possible D match to TRBD1 (6 bases). The ends were cut back, 3 bases at V and 10 bases at J, with 21 bases in the middle. CDR1 is DFQATT, CDR2 SNEGSKA, per germline (reference sequence). The CDR3 runs 14 residues. The CDR3 reads CSARIRDMVEGAFF. The CDR3 nucleotides read TGCAGTGCTAGGATCCGGGACATGGTCGAGGGAGCTTTCTTT.

This clone is medium-sized. The chain combines TRBV19 with TRBJ2-7, with 9 bases that match TRBD1. V lost 5 bases, J lost 6 bases, and 5 bases stayed unmatched. The CDR3 length is 13 residues. Germline values: CDR1 LNHDA, CDR2 SQIVND (reference sequence). The CDR3 DNA follows: TGTGCCAGTAGTTCGGGACAGGGAGGCGAGCAGTACTTC. It translates to CASSSGQGGEQYF.

The table lists this clone with many counts. The V call is TRBV24-1, the J call TRBJ2-5; tentative D call: TRBD2 (5 bases). The CDR3 is 18 residues long. In germline, CDR1 is KGHDR, CDR2 SFDVKD. V was trimmed by 5 bases and J by 5 bases, leaving 26 bases between them. The CDR3 DNA reads as TGTGCCACCAGTGCCGTGGGAATAGCCGGGGTGGGCCGGGAGACCCAGTACTTC. It codes for CATSAVGIAGVGRETQYF.

This clone is labeled medium-sized. The chain couples TRBV11-3 to TRBJ2-2, with TRBD2 as a possible D gene (6 bases). Trimming took off 4 bases at V and 3 bases at J, with 9 bases between the two ends. Germline V gene sequence: CDR1 SGHNT, CDR2 YENEEA. The CDR3 is 14 residues long. The DNA of the CDR3 is TGTGCCAGCAGCTCCGGGAGCGACACCGGGGAGCTGTTTTTT. Amino acid sequence: CASSSGSDTGELFF.

This clone was seen at least ten times. The chain carries TRBV28 and TRBJ1-2; TRBD1 matches 8 bases. With V trimmed by 6 bases and J by 6 bases, 3 bases remained unmatched. The CDR3 is 12 residues long. CDR1 and CDR2 (germline): MDHEN, SYDVKM. CDR3 nucleotides: TGTGCCAGCAGCAGGGGGCGGGATGGCTACACCTTC. This translates into CASSRGRDGYTF.

The chain links TRBV5-1 to TRBJ2-1; D may match TRBD1 or TRBD2 (5 bases each). V lost 4 bases to trimming and J lost 9 bases, with 20 bases between them. Germline V gene sequence: CDR1 SGHRS, CDR2 YFSETQ. The CDR3 totals 15 residues. CDR3 DNA sequence: TGCGCCAGCAGCCGGGGACGGGGCCATGGGAGTGAGCAGTTCTTC. This gives the protein CASSRGRGHGSEQFF.

This clone is labeled as medium-sized. This chain connects TRBV7-9 to TRBJ2-1; possible D gene TRBD1, 6 bases. V was cut by 5 bases and J by 9 bases, with 11 bases left in between. CDR3 length: 12 amino acids. Germline V gene lookup returns CDR1 SEHNR and CDR2 FQNEAQ (reference sequence). CDR3 loop: CASSTRGSEQFF. CDR3 nucleotides: TGTGCCAGCAGCACCAGGGGATCTGAGCAGTTCTTC.

The rearrangement joins TRBV6-1 to TRBJ1-1; D uncertain. The V end was cut by 7 bases, the J end by 2 bases, with 14 bases between. The CDR3 is 14 amino acids. Germline CDR1 reads MNHNS; CDR2 reads SASEGT. CDR3 nucleotides: TGTGCCAGCACACTGTCGGTACTCAACACTGAAGCTTTCTTT. It codes for CASTLSVLNTEAFF.

With respect to this clone: A much larger clone differs from this one at a single base, so this may be a read error. No conserved phenylalanine or tryptophan is present at the end of the CDR3, so a read error is the likely explanation. V is TRBV7-9 and J is TRBJ2-5, with a tentative D call TRBD2 (5 bases). The CDR3 loop spans 15 amino acids. V was pared by 2 bases and J by 4 bases, with 14 bases between. Looked up from germline, CDR1 is SEHNR and CDR2 is FQNEAQ (reference sequence). This chain's CDR3 is CASSLSEGLGETQYS. The CDR3 nucleotides are TGTGCCAGCAGCTTATCTGAGGGTTTAGGAGAGACCCAGTACTCC.

This clone was found a few times. The chain joins TRBV12-3 or TRBV12-4 to TRBJ2-2; D uncertain. V gave up 3 bases and J gave up 5 bases, with 7 bases separating them. The CDR3 contains 13 residues. For the CDR3, the DNA is TGTGCCAGCAGTTTCTTCAGGACCGGGGAGCTGTTTTTT. Translating it yields CASSFFRTGELFF.

The V call is TRBV7-6, the J call TRBJ2-6, with D unresolved. The CDR3 length is 16 residues. Germline lookup yields CDR1 SGHVS and CDR2 FNYEAQ. Trimming took 1 base from V and 0 from J, leaving 7 bases between them. Here the CDR3 DNA reads TGTGCCAGCAGCTTAGGGACGAGCTCTGGGGCCAACGTCCTGACTTTC. Its translation is CASSLGTSSGANVLTF.

The chain carries TRBV6-5 and TRBJ1-2; TRBD1 matches at 10 bases. V shed 4 bases and J 5 bases; nucleotides not matched to a gene: 1. This CDR3 is 13 amino acids long. CDR1 is MNHEY and CDR2 is SVGAGI in the germline V gene. The CDR3 protein is CASSWGQGYGYTF. The CDR3 region has the DNA TGTGCCAGCAGTTGGGGACAGGGGTATGGCTACACCTTC.

This clone came up many times. The chain uses TRBV11-1 and TRBJ1-1; no reliable D call. This CDR3 region has 16 residues. V was cut by 5 bases and J by 0 bases, with 16 bases left in between. Germline V gene lookup returns CDR1 SGHAT and CDR2 FQDESV (reference sequence). The CDR3 sequence: CASSPSIDVMNTEAFF. CDR3 nucleotide sequence: TGTGCCAGCAGCCCGTCGATAGACGTAATGAACACTGAAGCTTTCTTT.

This clone occurred a few times. V and J are TRBV28 and TRBJ1-4; D may be TRBD1 (6 bases). Germline assignment: CDR1 MDHEN and CDR2 SYDVKM. Trimming removed 4 bases from V and 7 bases from J, with 13 bases in between. The CDR3 runs 14 residues. Written as DNA, the CDR3 is TGTGCCAGCAGTTCCGGGGGCGACAGTGAAAAACTGTTTTTT. Translation: CASSSGGDSEKLFF.